The clone carrying this T cell receptor beta chain has more than one count but fewer than ten. Antigen unknown. In germline, CDR1 is SGHAT, CDR2 FQNNGV. V gave up 6 bases and J gave up 5 bases; unmatched junction bases: 15. The CDR3 has 17 residues. Each CDR3 protein gets one entry after TCRdb re-called the 5' RACE reads with MiXCR. The top ten clones hold 11% to 15% of a sample with 150,000 or so distinct CDR3 sequences, roughly 15% of them seen once. The data were taken from a study of T-cell memory formation after mild COVID-19. The study's findings and limits: In pre-infection memory, a portion of responding clones appeared, which suggested that cross-reactive memory joined.

Sequencing was carried out using PBMCs or a T cell subset sorted from them (not recorded which). The rearrangement uses TRBV11-2 and TRBJ2-3, with TRBD2 identical over 9 bases. This receptor was taken from an adult woman who had mild COVID-19 (a few samples of this study predate the infection). Cell type and time point are not known. CDR3 sequence reads: CASRPYRSGRPVDTQYF. CDR3 coding DNA: TGTGCCAGCAGGCCTTACAGGAGCGGGAGGCCGGTAGATACGCAGTATTTT.